Listed below are T cell receptor beta chains from one sample, sequenced in a study of shared clonotypes between healthy human individuals. Only in-frame clones appear in the TCRdb table, and some are missing; sequencing was by immunoSEQ multiplex PCR. The data contain fewer than 600,000 clones, around 79% of them singletons. The sequenced sample consisted of PBMCs. The receptors originated from a woman in her 40s in good health. Some clones in this sample may be carry-over from other donors' samples. Both conserved end residues are part of each CDR3. D genes are given only for firm matches. The size of a clone is reported for some rows only, either as once, few or many, or as a class for expanded clones.

CDR3: CASRMGPLYEQYF
DNA: TGTGCCAGCAGGATGGGGCCCCTCTACGAGCAGTACTTC
size: -
D: -
J: TRBJ2-7
V: TRBV6-5

CDR3: CASSIPGLFYGYTF
DNA: TGTGCCAGTAGTATCCCGGGGCTTTTCTATGGCTACACCTTC
size: -
D: -
J: TRBJ1-2
V: TRBV19

CDR3: CASSDSGESTDTQYF
DNA: TGTGCCAGCAGTGACTCGGGGGAAAGCACAGATACGCAGTATTTT
size: -
D: -
J: TRBJ2-3
V: TRBV6-4

CDR3: CASSSTGGIGNQPQHF
DNA: TGTGCCAGTAGTTCTACCGGGGGAATTGGCAATCAGCCCCAGCATTTT
size: few
D: -
J: TRBJ1-5
V: TRBV19

CDR3: CASNSDSTYEQYF
DNA: TGTGCCAGCAATTCGGACAGTACCTACGAGCAGTACTTC
size: -
D: -
J: TRBJ2-7
V: TRBV2

CDR3: CAISESGFGGGSYEQYF
DNA: TGTGCCATCAGTGAGTCGGGGTTTGGTGGGGGATCCTACGAGCAGTACTTC
size: -
D: -
J: TRBJ2-7
V: TRBV10-3

CDR3: CASSYRGMDTEAFF
DNA: TGTGCCAGCAGTTACCGGGGTATGGACACTGAAGCTTTCTTT
size: -
D: -
J: TRBJ1-1
V: TRBV6-5

CDR3: CASSETGDSYNEQFF
DNA: TGTGCCAGCAGCGAGACAGGGGACTCCTACAATGAGCAGTTCTTC
size: -
D: TRBD1
J: TRBJ2-1
V: TRBV5-4

CDR3: CASSPGTSLRGQFF
DNA: TGTGCCAGCAGTCCCGGGACCTCCCTCAGGGGTCAGTTCTTC
size: -
D: -
J: TRBJ2-1
V: TRBV6-5

CDR3: CASSSRGSDTQYF
DNA: TGTGCCAGCAGCTCAAGGGGTTCTGATACGCAGTATTTT
size: -
D: -
J: TRBJ2-3
V: TRBV5-4

CDR3: CASSAPGGNGNTIYF
DNA: TGTGCCAGCAGCGCCCCGGGGGGAAATGGAAACACCATATATTTT
size: -
D: -
J: TRBJ1-3
V: TRBV9

CDR3: CASSSGQGSGTYSEQFF
DNA: TGTGCCAGCAGCTCTGGACAGGGCTCCGGGACTTATAGTGAGCAGTTCTTC
size: -
D: TRBD1
J: TRBJ2-1
V: TRBV5-4

CDR3: CASTLRLSSYEQYF
DNA: TGTGCCAGCACCCTCCGCTTGAGCTCCTACGAGCAGTACTTC
size: -
D: -
J: TRBJ2-7
V: TRBV28

CDR3: CAWSETEYEQYF
DNA: TGTGCCTGGAGTGAAACGGAATACGAGCAGTACTTC
size: once
D: -
J: TRBJ2-7
V: TRBV30

CDR3: CAWSVRSSADTQYF
DNA: TGTGCCTGGAGTGTAAGGTCGAGTGCAGATACGCAGTATTTT
size: -
D: -
J: TRBJ2-3
V: TRBV30

CDR3: CASRPTDTQYF
DNA: TGTGCCAGCAGGCCCACAGATACGCAGTATTTT
size: -
D: -
J: TRBJ2-3
V: TRBV2

CDR3: CAIKGAGSSTGELFF
DNA: TGTGCCATCAAAGGGGCAGGGTCGAGCACCGGGGAGCTGTTTTTT
size: -
D: -
J: TRBJ2-2
V: TRBV10-3

CDR3: CATSTSGGELEQFF
DNA: TGTGCCACCAGCACCTCAGGGGGAGAGCTTGAGCAGTTCTTC
size: -
D: TRBD1
J: TRBJ2-1
V: TRBV15

CDR3: CASRLSGGNEQFF
DNA: TGTGCCAGCAGACTCTCGGGAGGCAATGAGCAGTTCTTC
size: -
D: TRBD2
J: TRBJ2-1
V: TRBV27

CDR3: CASSPGQGVGEQYF
DNA: TGTGCCAGCTCCCCGGGACAGGGAGTTGGAGAGCAGTACTTC
size: -
D: TRBD1
J: TRBJ2-7
V: TRBV18

CDR3: CASTLTHLNYGYTF
DNA: TGTGCCAGCACCTTGACACATCTTAACTATGGCTACACCTTC
size: many
D: -
J: TRBJ1-2
V: TRBV28

CDR3: CASQKDRGLNQPQHF
DNA: TGTGCCAGTCAGAAGGACCGGGGCCTAAATCAGCCCCAGCATTTT
size: -
D: -
J: TRBJ1-5
V: TRBV19

CDR3: CASSLGGRGLFF
DNA: TGTGCCAGCAGCTTAGGAGGGAGGGGGCTGTTTTTT
size: -
D: TRBD2
J: TRBJ2-2
V: TRBV11-2

CDR3: CASSLEGRQPQHF
DNA: TGTGCCAGCAGCCTCGAGGGCCGCCAGCCCCAGCATTTT
size: -
D: -
J: TRBJ1-5
V: TRBV6-1

CDR3: CAWSRGANYGYTF
DNA: TGTGCCTGGAGTAGAGGAGCTAACTATGGCTACACCTTC
size: many
D: -
J: TRBJ1-2
V: TRBV30

CDR3: CASSSTYNEQFF
DNA: TGTGCCAGCAGCTCGACTTACAATGAGCAGTTCTTC
size: once
D: -
J: TRBJ2-1
V: TRBV6-5

CDR3: CSLSGETQYF
DNA: TGCAGCCTATCGGGGGAGACCCAGTACTTC
size: -
D: -
J: TRBJ2-5
V: TRBV20-1

CDR3: CASNRDSYNSPLHF
DNA: TGTGCCAGCAACCGCGACTCCTATAATTCACCCCTCCACTTT
size: -
D: -
J: TRBJ1-6
V: TRBV9

CDR3: CASSLWGSDGYTF
DNA: TGTGCCAGCAGTTTATGGGGGTCCGATGGCTACACCTTC
size: few
D: -
J: TRBJ1-2
V: TRBV28

CDR3: CATSRAGAGELFF
DNA: TGTGCCACCAGCAGAGCGGGAGCCGGGGAGCTGTTTTTT
size: once
D: -
J: TRBJ2-2
V: TRBV15

CDR3: CATHDGGSTEAFF
DNA: TGTGCCACCCACGACGGGGGGAGCACTGAAGCTTTCTTT
size: -
D: -
J: TRBJ1-1
V: TRBV6-5

CDR3: CASSLLQAYEQYF
DNA: TGTGCCAGCAGCCTACTTCAGGCCTACGAGCAGTACTTC
size: -
D: -
J: TRBJ2-7
V: TRBV7-2

CDR3: CASSRGFTSDTEAFF
DNA: TGTGCCAGCAGCCGAGGGTTCACCTCGGACACTGAAGCTTTCTTT
size: -
D: -
J: TRBJ1-1
V: TRBV7-9

CDR3: CASSFGLAGGPAYEQYF
DNA: TGTGCCAGCAGTTTCGGACTAGCGGGAGGGCCCGCCTACGAGCAGTACTTC
size: -
D: TRBD2
J: TRBJ2-7
V: TRBV7-9

CDR3: CASSLGQISSGANVLTF
DNA: TGTGCCAGCAGCTTAGGTCAGATCAGCTCTGGGGCCAACGTCCTGACTTTC
size: -
D: -
J: TRBJ2-6
V: TRBV7-3

CDR3: CASSLDSGSANYGYTF
DNA: TGCGCCAGCAGCTTGGATTCTGGTTCCGCTAACTATGGCTACACCTTC
size: -
D: -
J: TRBJ1-2
V: TRBV5-1

CDR3: CASSLVPGVGYEQYF
DNA: TGTGCCAGCAGCTTAGTACCGGGAGTGGGGTACGAGCAGTACTTC
size: -
D: -
J: TRBJ2-7
V: TRBV7-2

CDR3: CASSGQLQGNSNQPQHF
DNA: TGTGCCAGCAGTGGCCAACTACAGGGGAATAGCAATCAGCCCCAGCATTTT
size: -
D: TRBD1
J: TRBJ1-5
V: TRBV2

CDR3: CASSFSGRVEDTQYF
DNA: TGCGCCAGCAGCTTTAGCGGGAGGGTGGAAGATACGCAGTATTTT
size: -
D: TRBD2
J: TRBJ2-3
V: TRBV5-1

CDR3: CASSLTESYNEQFF
DNA: TGTGCCAGCAGTTTAACAGAGTCCTACAATGAGCAGTTCTTC
size: many
D: -
J: TRBJ2-1
V: TRBV27

CDR3: CASSPRAGGQDTQYF
DNA: TGTGCCAGCTCACCAAGGGCAGGGGGGCAAGATACGCAGTATTTT
size: -
D: -
J: TRBJ2-3
V: TRBV18

CDR3: CASSPVAGEFTGELFF
DNA: TGTGCCAGCTCACCCGTTGCGGGAGAGTTCACCGGGGAGCTGTTTTTT
size: -
D: TRBD2
J: TRBJ2-2
V: TRBV18

CDR3: CASSSVGSYEQYF
DNA: TGTGCCAGCAGCTCCGTGGGCTCCTACGAGCAGTACTTC
size: -
D: -
J: TRBJ2-7
V: TRBV7-2

CDR3: CASSGQMNTGELFF
DNA: TGTGCCAGCAGTGGACAGATGAACACCGGGGAGCTGTTTTTT
size: once
D: -
J: TRBJ2-2
V: TRBV6-1

CDR3: CASSQDSSGTYEQYF
DNA: TGTGCCAGCAGCCAAGATTCCAGCGGGACCTACGAGCAGTACTTC
size: once
D: TRBD2
J: TRBJ2-7
V: TRBV5-4

CDR3: CASRDGISGANVLTF
DNA: TGTGCCAGCAGGGATGGAATCTCTGGGGCCAACGTCCTGACTTTC
size: -
D: -
J: TRBJ2-6
V: TRBV2

CDR3: CASSTFSGNEQFF
DNA: TGTGCCAGCAGTACCTTTAGCGGCAATGAGCAGTTCTTC
size: -
D: -
J: TRBJ2-1
V: TRBV6-6

CDR3: CASTPAANTGELFF
DNA: TGTGCCAGCACCCCTGCGGCGAACACCGGGGAGCTGTTTTTT
size: -
D: -
J: TRBJ2-2
V: TRBV7-3

CDR3: CASRQDRGLSARANVLTF
DNA: TGTGCCAGCAGGCAGGACAGGGGGCTTTCGGCTCGGGCCAACGTCCTGACTTTC
size: -
D: TRBD1
J: TRBJ2-6
V: TRBV27

CDR3: CASSPPRGYEQYF
DNA: TGCGCCAGCAGCCCGCCCCGGGGCTACGAGCAGTACTTC
size: -
D: -
J: TRBJ2-7
V: TRBV5-1